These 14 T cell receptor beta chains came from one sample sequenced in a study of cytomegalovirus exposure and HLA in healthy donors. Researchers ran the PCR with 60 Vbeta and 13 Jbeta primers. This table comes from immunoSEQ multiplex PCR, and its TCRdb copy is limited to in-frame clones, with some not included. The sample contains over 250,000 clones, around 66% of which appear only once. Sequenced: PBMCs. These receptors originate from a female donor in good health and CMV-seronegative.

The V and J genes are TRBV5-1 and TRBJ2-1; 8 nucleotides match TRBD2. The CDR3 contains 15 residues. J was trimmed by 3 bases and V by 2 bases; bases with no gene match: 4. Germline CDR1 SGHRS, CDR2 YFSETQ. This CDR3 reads CASSFPLAGYNEQFF. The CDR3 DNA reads TGCGCCAGCAGCTTTCCCCTAGCGGGCTACAATGAGCAGTTCTTC.

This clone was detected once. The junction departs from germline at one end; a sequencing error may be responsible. CDR3 loop: CSSSLSGADGYTF. CDR3 DNA sequence: TGTTCCAGCAGCTTGTCAGGGGCGGATGGCTACACCTTC. The V and J genes are TRBV7-9 and TRBJ1-2; TRBD1 is a possible D gene (6 bases). The CDR3 has 13 amino acids. Germline V gives CDR1 SEHNR, CDR2 FQNEAQ (reference sequence).

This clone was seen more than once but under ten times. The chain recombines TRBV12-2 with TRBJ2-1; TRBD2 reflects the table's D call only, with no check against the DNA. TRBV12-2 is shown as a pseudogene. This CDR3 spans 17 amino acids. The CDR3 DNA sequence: TGTGCAAGTCGCTTAGGGAAGCGGGATTCCTCCTACAATGAGCAGTTCTTC. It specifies CASRLGKRDSSYNEQFF.

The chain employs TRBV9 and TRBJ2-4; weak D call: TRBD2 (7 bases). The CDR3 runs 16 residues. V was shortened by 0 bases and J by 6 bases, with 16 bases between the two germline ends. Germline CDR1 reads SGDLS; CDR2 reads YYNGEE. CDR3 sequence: CASSVEQGGGVNIQYF. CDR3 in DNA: TGTGCCAGCAGCGTAGAACAGGGAGGGGGGGTAAACATTCAGTACTTC.

The CDR3 loop reads CATVGPTGNTGELFF. CDR3 coding DNA: TGTGCCACCGTGGGCCCGACAGGGAACACCGGGGAGCTGTTTTTT. The chain joins TRBV19 to TRBJ2-2; maybe TRBD1 (6 bases). V shed 10 bases and J shed 1 base, with 16 bases lying between them. CDR3 size: 15 residues. CDR1 and CDR2 from the germline V gene are LNHDA and SQIVND (reference sequence).

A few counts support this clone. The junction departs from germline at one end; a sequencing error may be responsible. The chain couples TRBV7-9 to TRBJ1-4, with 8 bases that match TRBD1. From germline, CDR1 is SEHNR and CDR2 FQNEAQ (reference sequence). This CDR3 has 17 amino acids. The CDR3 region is CSSSLRSTGGMSEKLFF. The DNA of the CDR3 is TGTTCCAGCAGCTTACGCTCTACAGGGGGGATGAGTGAAAAACTGTTTTTT.

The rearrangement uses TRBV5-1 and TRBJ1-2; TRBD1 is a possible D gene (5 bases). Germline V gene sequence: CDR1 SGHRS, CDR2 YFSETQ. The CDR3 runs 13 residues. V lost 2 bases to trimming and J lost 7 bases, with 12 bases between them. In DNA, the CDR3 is TGCGCCAGCAGCTTCGGCAGGGAGGCTGGCTACACCTTC. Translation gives CASSFGREAGYTF. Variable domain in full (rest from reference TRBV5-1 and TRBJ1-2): KAGVTQTPRYLIKTRGQQVTLSCSPISGHRSVSWYQQTPGQGLQFLFEYFSETQRNKGNFPGRFSGRQFSNSRSEMNVSTLELGDSALYLCASSFGREAGYTFGSGTRLTVV.

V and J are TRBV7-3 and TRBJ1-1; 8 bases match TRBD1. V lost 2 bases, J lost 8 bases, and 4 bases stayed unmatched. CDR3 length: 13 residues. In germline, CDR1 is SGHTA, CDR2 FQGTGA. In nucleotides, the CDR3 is TGTGCCAGCAGCTTACACCCAGGGGGCGAAGCTTTCTTT. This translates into CASSLHPGGEAFF.

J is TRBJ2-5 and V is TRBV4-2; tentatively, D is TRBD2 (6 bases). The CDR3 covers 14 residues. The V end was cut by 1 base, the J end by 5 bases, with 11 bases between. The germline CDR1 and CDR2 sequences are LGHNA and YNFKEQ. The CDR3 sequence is CASSQGELAETQYF. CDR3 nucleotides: TGTGCCAGCAGCCAAGGGGAGCTAGCGGAGACCCAGTACTTC.

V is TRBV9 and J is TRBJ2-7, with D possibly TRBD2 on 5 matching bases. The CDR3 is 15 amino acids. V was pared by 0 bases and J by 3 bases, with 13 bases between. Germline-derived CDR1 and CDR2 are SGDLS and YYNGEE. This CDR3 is CASSVGGSENYEQYF. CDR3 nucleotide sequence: TGTGCCAGCAGCGTAGGGGGTAGCGAGAACTACGAGCAGTACTTC.

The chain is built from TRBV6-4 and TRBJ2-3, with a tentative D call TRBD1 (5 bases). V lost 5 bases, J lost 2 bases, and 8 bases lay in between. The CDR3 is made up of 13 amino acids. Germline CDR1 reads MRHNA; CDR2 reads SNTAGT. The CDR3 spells CASSLQVTDTQYF. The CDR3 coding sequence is TGTGCCAGCAGTTTACAGGTCACAGATACGCAGTATTTT.

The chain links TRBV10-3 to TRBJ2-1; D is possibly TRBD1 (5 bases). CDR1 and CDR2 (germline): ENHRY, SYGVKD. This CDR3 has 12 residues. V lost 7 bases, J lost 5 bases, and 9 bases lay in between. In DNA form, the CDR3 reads TGTGCCATCACAGAGGACAACAATGAGCAGTTCTTC. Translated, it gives CAITEDNNEQFF.

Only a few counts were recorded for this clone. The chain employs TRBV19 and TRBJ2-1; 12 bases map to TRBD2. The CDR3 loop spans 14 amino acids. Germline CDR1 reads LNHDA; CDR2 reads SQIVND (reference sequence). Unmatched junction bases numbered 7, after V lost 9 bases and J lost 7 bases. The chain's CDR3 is CASGLAGYLNEQFF. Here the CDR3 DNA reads TGTGCCAGCGGACTAGCGGGATACTTGAATGAGCAGTTCTTC.

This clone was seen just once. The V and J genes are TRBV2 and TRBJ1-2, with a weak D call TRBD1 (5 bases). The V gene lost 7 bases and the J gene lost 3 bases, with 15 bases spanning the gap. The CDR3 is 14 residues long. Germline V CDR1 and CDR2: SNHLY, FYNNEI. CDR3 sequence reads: CASNGAAHYYGYTF. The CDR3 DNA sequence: TGTGCCAGCAATGGGGCAGCGCATTACTATGGCTACACCTTC.